These 30 T cell receptor beta chains share one sample of origin, sequenced in a study of blood T cells in healthy people across ages (dated by TCRdb to 2014 to 2015). The protocol used for the library was 5' RACE. Data came from an Illumina HiSeq 2500. A second PCR of roughly 6 to 11 cycles was run with a J-beta primer mix and a sample-barcoded 5' primer. TCRdb took the public reads, trimmed them with fastp at Q25, ran MiXCR for clone calling and kept in-frame beta chains. Every entry covers one CDR3 protein and lists the most common genes and DNA from its rows. A total of 1.4 million to 1.5 million distinct CDR3 sequences appear in this sample, about 40% of them only once. In total, the top ten clones hold 7.9% of the sample. Sample: blood. Source of these receptors: a woman aged 18-29 years in good health.

The J gene is TRBJ1-2, the V gene TRBV2; 7 bases line up with TRBD1. V shed 6 bases and J 6 bases; nucleotides not matched to a gene: 10. Germline V gives CDR1 SNHLY, CDR2 FYNNEI. This CDR3 is 14 amino acids long. The CDR3 reads CASSSRTGTHGYTF. The DNA of the CDR3 is TGTGCCAGCAGCTCTCGGACAGGCACCCATGGCTACACCTTC.

This clonotype has a handful of counts. The chain has TRBV29-1 and TRBJ2-5, with 7 positions matching TRBD2. V was pared by 7 bases and J by 7 bases, with 6 bases of the junction left unmatched. This CDR3 has 11 amino acids. Germline values: CDR1 SQVTM, CDR2 ANQGSEA. The CDR3 loop is CSGGLERTQYF. The CDR3 nucleotides are TGCAGCGGAGGACTAGAGAGGACCCAGTACTTC.

This chain joins TRBV29-1 and TRBJ1-2; TRBD1 agrees at 7 bases. V shed 7 bases, J shed 2 bases, and the junction held 7 bases outside the gene matches. Germline CDR1 is SQVTM and CDR2 is ANQGSEA. This CDR3 spans 13 amino acids. The CDR3 loop reads CSAPGTENYGYTF. Written as DNA, the CDR3 is TGCAGCGCCCCTGGGACAGAGAACTATGGCTACACCTTC. The entire variable domain, with the rest obtained from reference TRBV29-1 and TRBJ1-2, is as follows: SAVISQKPSRDICQRGTSLTIQCQVDSQVTMMFWYRQQPGQSLTLIATANQGSEATYESGFVIDKFPISRPNLTFSTLTVSNMSPEDSSIYLCSAPGTENYGYTFGSGTRLTVV.

The chain employs TRBV11-1 and TRBJ1-1; the D gene is possibly TRBD1 (5 bases). CDR1 is SGHAT and CDR2 is FQDESV in the germline V gene (reference sequence). The CDR3 covers 14 residues. V lost 6 bases and J 0 bases, leaving 11 bases between the germline ends. CDR3 amino acids: CASRPGPMNTEAFF. The CDR3 DNA is TGTGCCAGCAGGCCGGGACCGATGAACACTGAAGCTTTCTTT. Drawing the rest from reference TRBV11-1 and TRBJ1-1, the complete variable domain is EAEVAQSPRYKITEKSQAVAFWCDPISGHATLYWYRQILGQGPELLVQFQDESVVDDSQLPKDRFSAERLKGVDSTLKIQPAELGDSAMYLCASRPGPMNTEAFFGQGTRLTVV.

The chain has TRBV6-2 or TRBV6-3 and TRBJ2-7; D gene ambiguous. Trimming cost V 6 bases and J 0 bases, with 12 bases left between them. In germline, CDR1 is MNHEY, CDR2 SVGEGT. This CDR3 is built from 14 residues. Written as DNA, the CDR3 is TGTGCCAGCAGCCTCCCTGAAGGCTCCTACGAGCAGTACTTC. It is translated as CASSLPEGSYEQYF.

The gene calls are TRBV20-1 and TRBJ1-1; D gene ambiguous. V shed 3 bases and J shed 0 bases, with 8 bases lying between them. The germline CDR1 and CDR2 sequences are DFQATT and SNEGSKA (reference sequence). The CDR3 extends over 13 amino acids. The CDR3 DNA reads TGCAGTGCTAGCGGCAGCATGAACACTGAAGCTTTCTTT. This translates into CSASGSMNTEAFF.

V usage is TRBV20-1 and J usage is TRBJ2-7; a weak D match, TRBD2 (5 bases). With 3 bases removed from V and 6 bases from J, the gap between germline ends came to 9 bases. CDR1 DFQATT and CDR2 SNEGSKA come from the germline V gene (reference sequence). The CDR3 covers 11 residues. CDR3 sequence (DNA): TGCAGTGCTAGTTCGGGGTTCGAGCAGTACTTC. Translation gives CSASSGFEQYF.

This sequence joins TRBV6-2 or TRBV6-3 and TRBJ1-2; D may be TRBD1 (6 bases). The V end was cut by 6 bases, the J end by 2 bases, with 28 bases between. The CDR3 has 19 amino acids. The germline V gene encodes CDR1 MNHEY and CDR2 SVGEGT. CDR3 DNA sequence: TGTGCCAGCAGCAAACGACAAGGCGGGGGCTATGCGGGGAACTATGGCTACACCTTC. Protein: CASSKRQGGGYAGNYGYTF.

This clonotype was seen more than once but under ten times. The V and J genes are TRBV2 and TRBJ1-6; perhaps TRBD1 as D (5 bases). Germline V gene lookup returns CDR1 SNHLY and CDR2 FYNNEI. The V end lost 7 bases, the J end lost 0 bases, and 16 bases lay between the germline ends. The CDR3 is made up of 17 amino acids. CDR3 in amino acids: CASKLRGLNSYNSPLHF. The CDR3 nucleotides are TGTGCCAGCAAACTAAGGGGACTCAACTCCTATAATTCACCCCTCCACTTT.

The chain employs TRBV4-2 and TRBJ2-3; D is unclear. The CDR3 runs 13 residues. V was trimmed by 8 bases and J by 6 bases, leaving 15 bases between them. Germline CDR1 reads LGHNA; CDR2 reads YNFKEQ. CDR3 loop: CASGPRRGDTQYF. The CDR3 nucleotides read TGTGCCAGCGGCCCCCGGCGTGGGGATACGCAGTATTTT.

This clonotype was counted a few times. This chain joins TRBV4-1 and TRBJ2-3, with D unclear. Germline loops: CDR1 MGHRA, CDR2 YSYEKL. The CDR3 loop spans 15 amino acids. With 0 bases removed from V and 5 bases from J, the gap between germline ends came to 12 bases. The CDR3 here is CASSQDTSGVDTQYF. The DNA of the CDR3 is TGCGCCAGCAGCCAAGATACGTCAGGAGTAGATACGCAGTATTTT.

V gene TRBV28 combines with J gene TRBJ2-7; 11 bases fit TRBD2. This CDR3 region has 15 residues. Germline values: CDR1 MDHEN, CDR2 SYDVKM. The V segment lost 10 bases and the J segment 0 bases; nucleotides outside the gene matches: 8. The CDR3 DNA reads TGTGCCACCATGGGACTAGCGGAGTTCTCCTACGAGCAGTACTTC. Residues: CATMGLAEFSYEQYF.

This CDR3 reads CASSLSPWTPGLKAGELFF. CDR3 nucleotides: TGTGCCAGCAGTTTATCTCCGTGGACCCCCGGTTTGAAGGCCGGGGAGCTGTTTTTT. The genes are TRBV28 and TRBJ2-2, with no clear D. This CDR3 is 19 amino acids long. V was trimmed by 1 base and J by 6 bases, leaving 24 bases between them. CDR1 and CDR2 from the germline V gene are MDHEN and SYDVKM.

In this sample, this clonotype turned up once. The genes are TRBV20-1 and TRBJ2-3, with D perhaps TRBD2 (6 bases). Germline V CDR1 and CDR2: DFQATT, SNEGSKA (reference sequence). The CDR3 extends over 14 amino acids. V dropped 3 bases and J dropped 4 bases, with 14 bases sitting between them. Here the CDR3 reads CSASFGRQSDTQYF. CDR3 in DNA: TGCAGTGCTAGTTTCGGGAGACAGTCAGATACGCAGTATTTT.

The CDR3 region is CASSPAIGQGADYGYTF. The CDR3 nucleotides read TGTGCCAGCAGCCCTGCCATTGGACAGGGAGCAGACTATGGCTACACCTTC. This chain links TRBV3-1 with TRBJ1-2, with 8 nucleotides matching TRBD1. The CDR3 extends over 17 amino acids. The V gene end was trimmed by 4 bases and the J gene end by 3 bases; junction bases not matched to a gene: 13. Germline-derived CDR1 and CDR2 are LGHDT and YNNKEL (reference sequence).

This clonotype has just a few counts. V is TRBV9 and J is TRBJ2-1; 10 positions match TRBD2. The length of the CDR3 is 16 residues. With 0 bases clipped from V and 6 bases from J, the junction kept 6 bases outside the gene matches. Germline values: CDR1 SGDLS, CDR2 YYNGEE. CDR3 in DNA: TGTGCCAGCAGCGTAGGTCGGACTAGCGGCGGCAATGAGCAGTTCTTC. This codes for CASSVGRTSGGNEQFF.

V gene TRBV6-1 combines with J gene TRBJ1-1, with a weak D call TRBD1 (5 bases). V was cut by 8 bases and J by 1 base, with 17 bases left in between. From germline, CDR1 is MNHNS and CDR2 SASEGT. This CDR3 region has 15 residues. The CDR3 spells CASAPFGAPNTEAFF. Here the CDR3 DNA reads TGTGCCAGCGCACCGTTTGGGGCCCCGAACACTGAAGCTTTCTTT.

A remark on this clonotype: The junction shows a germline mismatch at one end, possibly a read error. This rearrangement joins TRBV5-1 to TRBJ2-7; D is possibly TRBD2 (6 bases). Germline loops: CDR1 SGHRS, CDR2 YFSETQ. The CDR3 loop spans 14 amino acids. CDR3 nucleotides: TGCGCCAGCGGCTTCCCGGAGGGGTCCTACGAGCAGTACTTC. It yields the protein CASGFPEGSYEQYF.

V usage is TRBV21-1 and J usage is TRBJ2-1; the table's D call TRBD1 went unverified against the DNA. TRBV21-1 is shown as a pseudogene. The CDR3 is 14 amino acids. The CDR3 here is CATGREASYNEQFF. The CDR3 bases are TGTGCCACGGGGCGGGAAGCCTCCTACAATGAGCAGTTCTTC.

The chain uses TRBV2 and TRBJ2-3; 12 nucleotides align to TRBD2. Germline V gene sequence: CDR1 SNHLY, CDR2 FYNNEI. The junction had 10 bases not matched to a gene; V was cut back by 7 bases and J by 2 bases. The CDR3 extends over 17 amino acids. The CDR3 DNA sequence: TGTGCCAGCAACCTAAGGACTAGCGGGACCGACACAGATACGCAGTATTTT. This translates into CASNLRTSGTDTDTQYF. The whole variable domain, remainder taken from reference TRBV2 and TRBJ2-3, is EPEVTQTPSHQVTQMGQEVILRCVPISNHLYFYWYRQILGQKVEFLVSFYNNEISEKSEIFDDQFSVERPDGSNFTLKIRSTKLEDSAMYFCASNLRTSGTDTDTQYFGPGTRLTVL.

V is TRBV5-1 and J is TRBJ1-1; 10 positions match TRBD1. V gave up 3 bases and J gave up 3 bases; unmatched junction bases: 2. Germline V gene data show CDR1 as SGHRS and CDR2 as YFSETQ. The CDR3 spans 14 residues. CDR3 region: CASSSGTGDTEAFF. The CDR3 nucleotides are TGCGCCAGCAGCTCCGGGACAGGGGACACTGAAGCTTTCTTT.

J is TRBJ2-2 and V is TRBV20-1; TRBD1 agrees at 7 bases. After removal of 2 bases from V and 1 base from J, the junction contained 1 base not matched to a gene. The length of the CDR3 is 14 residues. Germline CDR1 is DFQATT and CDR2 is SNEGSKA (reference sequence). The DNA of the CDR3 is TGCAGTGCTAGAAGGACAGGGAACACCGGGGAGCTGTTTTTT. Its protein is CSARRTGNTGELFF.

This clonotype was counted once. The chain recombines TRBV25-1 with TRBJ2-1; D is possibly TRBD2 (5 bases). Looked up from germline, CDR1 is MGHDK and CDR2 is SYGVNS. This CDR3 is 13 amino acids long. Trimming stripped 1 base from V and 5 bases from J, with 6 bases between. The CDR3: CASSESGNNEQFF. The CDR3, as DNA: TGTGCCAGCAGTGAATCGGGAAACAATGAGCAGTTCTTC.

This clonotype was found many times. This chain uses TRBV29-1 with TRBJ2-7, with 7 bases fitting TRBD1. The CDR3 loop spans 15 amino acids. Germline V gives CDR1 SQVTM, CDR2 ANQGSEA. With 6 bases clipped from V and 2 bases from J, the junction kept 13 bases outside the gene matches. CDR3: CSVAEDRLIAYEQYF. Here the CDR3 DNA reads TGCAGCGTGGCCGAGGACAGGCTTATAGCCTACGAGCAGTACTTC.

This clonotype was found a few times. This chain joins TRBV15 and TRBJ2-7, with TRBD1 identical over 9 bases. CDR1 and CDR2 (germline): LNHNV, YYDKDF (reference sequence). The CDR3 length is 15 residues. V was clipped by 2 bases and J by 3 bases; unmatched bases: 5. CDR3 residues: CATSRTGTGFYEQYF. DNA of the CDR3: TGTGCCACCAGCAGAACCGGGACAGGGTTCTACGAGCAGTACTTC.

This clonotype has a handful of counts. CDR3 nucleotides: TGTGCCAGCAGCGCACGGACAGGGGGCGGGTACGAGCAGTACTTC. Translation gives CASSARTGGGYEQYF. The chain joins TRBV9 to TRBJ2-7, with 11 bases identical to TRBD1. The CDR3 consists of 15 residues. Germline V lookup: CDR1 SGDLS, CDR2 YYNGEE. Losses at the gene ends were 3 bases for V and 4 bases for J; bases not matched to a gene: 6. Full variable domain (outside the CDR3, taken from reference TRBV9 and TRBJ2-7): DSGVTQTPKHLITATGQRVTLRCSPRSGDLSVYWYQQSLDQGLQFLIQYYNGEERAKGNILERFSAQQFPDLHSELNLSSLELGDSALYFCASSARTGGGYEQYFGPGTRLTVT.

The chain carries TRBV28 and TRBJ2-4; D is ambiguous. The J call is in doubt because the DNA end fits TRBJ2-7 better. This CDR3 has 12 amino acids. CDR1 and CDR2 from the germline V gene are MDHEN and SYDVKM. The CDR3 coding sequence is TGTGCCAGCACCCCTTCCGGCGACGAGCAGTACTTC. Amino acids: CASTPSGDEQYF.

This clonotype has a handful of counts. J is TRBJ1-2 and V is TRBV5-4, with 8 bases lining up with TRBD1. This CDR3 spans 15 amino acids. Germline CDR1 and CDR2: SGHNT and YYREEE (reference sequence). J gave up 7 bases and V 4 bases, and 12 bases lay outside the gene matches. CDR3 DNA sequence: TGTGCCAGCAGCCTCGTGGACAGGGAGGCTGGTGGCTACACCTTC. Translation gives CASSLVDREAGGYTF.

This chain joins TRBV6-2 or TRBV6-3 and TRBJ1-4; D is perhaps TRBD1 (5 bases). CDR3 length: 16 amino acids. The V gene's germline CDR1 is MNHEY and CDR2 SVGEGT. Between the trimmed V and J ends, which lost 6 bases and 5 bases, there was a span of 19 bases. The CDR3 DNA reads TGTGCCAGCAGCTACGGGCAGACGGGACGGAATGAAAAACTGTTTTTT. Amino acid sequence: CASSYGQTGRNEKLFF.

There are a few counts of this clonotype. V is TRBV5-5 and J is TRBJ2-5; D is unresolved. V lost 0 bases and J 5 bases, leaving 11 bases between the germline ends. The CDR3 is 14 residues long. Germline V CDR1 and CDR2: SGHKS, YYEKEE (reference sequence). The CDR3 DNA reads as TGTGCCAGCAGCTTGGACTCCGTGCGGGAGACCCAGTACTTC. It yields the protein CASSLDSVRETQYF.